This is a list of T cell receptor beta chains from one sample in a study of somatic mutations in cytotoxic T cells in rheumatoid arthritis. Here immunoSEQ multiplex PCR was the method, and the copy in TCRdb shows in-frame clones only, minus some. The sample includes around 6,000 clones, roughly 80% of them seen just once. Source material: CD8+ T cells sorted from blood. The receptors come from an adult with rheumatoid arthritis. Each CDR3 is given with its conserved first and last residue. The order of the fields is V gene, J gene, clone size, D gene, CDR3 DNA, CDR3 protein. D genes are given only for firm matches. Size is omitted from some rows. Given values are once, few, many or a class for expanded clones.

v_gene: TRBV27
j_gene: TRBJ1-5
abundance: -
d_gene: TRBD1
CDR3nt: TGTGCCAGCAGTTTGACAGGGAACAATCAGCCCCAGCATTTT
CDR3aa: CASSLTGNNQPQHF

v_gene: TRBV11-3
j_gene: TRBJ2-3
abundance: -
d_gene: TRBD2
CDR3nt: TGTGCCAGCAGGTCTAGCGGGAGCACAGATACGCAGTATTTT
CDR3aa: CASRSSGSTDTQYF

v_gene: TRBV27
j_gene: TRBJ1-1
abundance: -
d_gene: -
CDR3nt: TGTGCCAGCAGTTTTGTTGCCCCCCCGAACACTGAAGCTTTCTTT
CDR3aa: CASSFVAPPNTEAFF

v_gene: TRBV5-5
j_gene: TRBJ2-7
abundance: -
d_gene: TRBD2
CDR3nt: TGTGCCAGCAGCCCTGTCCTGGCGGGAGTTTCCTACGAGCAGTACTTC
CDR3aa: CASSPVLAGVSYEQYF

v_gene: TRBV28
j_gene: TRBJ2-7
abundance: once
d_gene: TRBD1
CDR3nt: TGTGCCAGCAGTTTAAAGGGGGCTGGCTCCTACGAGCAGTACTTC
CDR3aa: CASSLKGAGSYEQYF

v_gene: TRBV7-2
j_gene: TRBJ2-7
abundance: -
d_gene: TRBD2
CDR3nt: TGTGCCAGCAGTTACACTAGCGGGGGATCCTACGAGCAGTACTTC
CDR3aa: CASSYTSGGSYEQYF

v_gene: TRBV19
j_gene: TRBJ2-5
abundance: -
d_gene: -
CDR3nt: TGTGCCAGTAGTATAGGGTTTTCGGCGGAACTTCAAGAGACCCAGTACTTC
CDR3aa: CASSIGFSAELQETQYF

v_gene: TRBV9
j_gene: TRBJ2-1
abundance: once
d_gene: -
CDR3nt: TGTGCCAGCAGCGTAGGGCTAGCCCGCTCCTACAATGAGCAGTTCTTC
CDR3aa: CASSVGLARSYNEQFF

v_gene: TRBV7-2
j_gene: TRBJ1-5
abundance: -
d_gene: -
CDR3nt: TGTGCCAGCAGCTTAGGAGGAGGGAGCAATCAGCCCCAGCATTTT
CDR3aa: CASSLGGGSNQPQHF

v_gene: TRBV6-4
j_gene: TRBJ2-2
abundance: -
d_gene: -
CDR3nt: TGTGCCAGCAGTGACCGGGACAACACCGGGGAGCTGTTTTTT
CDR3aa: CASSDRDNTGELFF

v_gene: TRBV5-4
j_gene: TRBJ2-7
abundance: -
d_gene: TRBD2
CDR3nt: TGTGCCAGCAGCGGGGGGACTAGCGGCTACGAGCAGTACTTC
CDR3aa: CASSGGTSGYEQYF

v_gene: TRBV27
j_gene: TRBJ1-2
abundance: -
d_gene: TRBD1
CDR3nt: TGTGCCAGCGCAGAACCGGACAGGCTCTATGGCTACACCTTC
CDR3aa: CASAEPDRLYGYTF

v_gene: TRBV30
j_gene: TRBJ2-7
abundance: few
d_gene: TRBD2
CDR3nt: TGTGCCTGGACTAGCGGGAGGGCCTCAGTTTCCTACGAGCAGTACTTC
CDR3aa: CAWTSGRASVSYEQYF

v_gene: TRBV28
j_gene: TRBJ2-7
abundance: -
d_gene: -
CDR3nt: TGTGCCAGCAGTAAGCCGGGACGTAACTACGAGCAGTACTTC
CDR3aa: CASSKPGRNYEQYF

v_gene: TRBV6-6
j_gene: TRBJ2-4
abundance: -
d_gene: -
CDR3nt: TGTGCCAGCAGTCTTAGGGGGGCGGAAAACATTCAGTACTTC
CDR3aa: CASSLRGAENIQYF

v_gene: TRBV7-9
j_gene: TRBJ1-2
abundance: -
d_gene: -
CDR3nt: TGTGCCAGCAGCTTTGGGGAGCCCAGCTATGGCTACACCTTC
CDR3aa: CASSFGEPSYGYTF

v_gene: TRBV6-5
j_gene: TRBJ2-5
abundance: -
d_gene: TRBD1
CDR3nt: TGTGCCAGCAGATACCAGGGACAGGGTTGGGAGACCCAGTACTTC
CDR3aa: CASRYQGQGWETQYF

v_gene: TRBV5-5
j_gene: TRBJ1-1
abundance: -
d_gene: -
CDR3nt: TGTGCCAGCAGCTTGGTTGAAGGAACTGAAGCTTTCTTT
CDR3aa: CASSLVEGTEAFF

v_gene: TRBV29-1
j_gene: TRBJ2-7
abundance: -
d_gene: TRBD1
CDR3nt: TGCAGCGTTGCTACCGGGACAGGGGGCCCCTCCGAGCAGTACTTC
CDR3aa: CSVATGTGGPSEQYF

v_gene: TRBV27
j_gene: TRBJ1-1
abundance: few
d_gene: -
CDR3nt: TGTGCCAGCACCTCCGGCCTCATGAACACTGAAGCTTTCTTT
CDR3aa: CASTSGLMNTEAFF

v_gene: TRBV18
j_gene: TRBJ2-7
abundance: -
d_gene: -
CDR3nt: TGTGCCAGCTCACCCCGGCCCAGAAACGAGCAGTACTTC
CDR3aa: CASSPRPRNEQYF

v_gene: TRBV7-9
j_gene: TRBJ2-7
abundance: few
d_gene: TRBD1
CDR3nt: TGTGCCAGCAGCTCGACAGGGGACTCCTACGAGCAGTACTTC
CDR3aa: CASSSTGDSYEQYF

v_gene: TRBV6-1
j_gene: TRBJ2-4
abundance: -
d_gene: TRBD2
CDR3nt: TGTGCCAGCAGCCCACGTCTAGCGGAGGGGCACATTCAGTACTTC
CDR3aa: CASSPRLAEGHIQYF

v_gene: TRBV2
j_gene: TRBJ1-6
abundance: -
d_gene: TRBD1
CDR3nt: TGTGCCAGCAGTGGCCCGGGACAGGTGTTTAATAATTCACCCCTCCACTTT
CDR3aa: CASSGPGQVFNNSPLHF

v_gene: TRBV15
j_gene: TRBJ2-1
abundance: -
d_gene: TRBD2
CDR3nt: TGTGCCACCAGCTGGACTAGCGGGACCTGGGAGCAGTTCTTC
CDR3aa: CATSWTSGTWEQFF

v_gene: TRBV10-3
j_gene: TRBJ2-3
abundance: -
d_gene: TRBD2
CDR3nt: TGTGCCATCAGCTCAGCGGGAGAGGGAACAGATACGCAGTATTTT
CDR3aa: CAISSAGEGTDTQYF

v_gene: TRBV11-2
j_gene: TRBJ2-7
abundance: -
d_gene: -
CDR3nt: TGTGCCAGCAGCTTAGACCTCTCCGAGCAGTACTTC
CDR3aa: CASSLDLSEQYF

v_gene: TRBV4-1
j_gene: TRBJ2-5
abundance: -
d_gene: -
CDR3nt: TGCGCCAGCAGCCAGGGGGCGGTCAGCCAAGAGACCCAGTACTTC
CDR3aa: CASSQGAVSQETQYF

v_gene: TRBV9
j_gene: TRBJ2-7
abundance: -
d_gene: -
CDR3nt: TGTGCCAGCAGTCAAACGACACGGGCCGGCTACGAGCAGTACTTC
CDR3aa: CASSQTTRAGYEQYF

v_gene: TRBV21-1
j_gene: TRBJ1-6
abundance: -
d_gene: -
CDR3nt: TGTGCCAGCAGGCCGGGCCTCCTCTATAATTCACCCCTCCACTTT
CDR3aa: CASRPGLLYNSPLHF

v_gene: TRBV7-8
j_gene: TRBJ1-1
abundance: -
d_gene: -
CDR3nt: TGTGCCAGCAGCTTAGATACCATGAACACTGAAGCTTTCTTT
CDR3aa: CASSLDTMNTEAFF

v_gene: TRBV28
j_gene: TRBJ2-7
abundance: -
d_gene: TRBD1
CDR3nt: TGTGCCAGCAGCCACAGGGGGTCCTACGAGCAGTACTTC
CDR3aa: CASSHRGSYEQYF